This entry features one T cell receptor beta chain sequence. The data were taken from a study of beta chain features in type 1 diabetes. In germline, CDR1 is SNHLY, CDR2 FYNNEI. Trimming stripped 4 bases from V and 7 bases from J, with 15 bases between. The CDR3 runs 14 residues. The isolated RNA, all of it, was reverse transcribed, so expressed TCRB transcripts were what got sequenced. Profiling relied on immunoSEQ multiplex PCR, and the TCRdb table lists in-frame clones only, not all of them. The top ten hold roughly 0.038% of the sample, which has some 410,000 clones, roughly 13% seen once. Sequenced input: naive CD4+ T cells from blood. This sequence originates from a man under 40 in good health. V and J are TRBV2 and TRBJ2-3; perhaps TRBD2 as D (5 bases). In DNA, the CDR3 is TGTGCCAGCAGTGTGGAGGTCCCCCCAAATACGCAGTATTTT. It codes for CASSVEVPPNTQYF.